This T cell receptor (beta chain) was sequenced for a study of shared clonotypes between healthy human individuals. CDR1 is MNHEY and CDR2 is SMNVEV in the germline V gene (reference sequence). V was pared by 3 bases and J by 1 base, with 16 bases between. The CDR3 length is 16 residues. Sequenced by immunoSEQ multiplex PCR; TCRdb stores in-frame clones only, minus some. The repertoire holds about 580,000 clones, roughly 98% seen once, with 0.3% in the top ten. CD45RO-negative, CCR7-positively selected cells formed the naive CD8 fraction, excluding terminally differentiated effector memory CD45RA+ cells.

The receptor comes from a man in his thirties or forties in good health. The chain carries TRBV27 and TRBJ2-7, with TRBD1 as a possible D gene (5 bases). Sequences were obtained from naive CD8+ T cells sorted from blood. DNA for the CDR3: TGTGCCAGCAGTTTTCAATTTTCGGACACGTCCTACGAGCAGTACTTC. This gives the protein CASSFQFSDTSYEQYF.